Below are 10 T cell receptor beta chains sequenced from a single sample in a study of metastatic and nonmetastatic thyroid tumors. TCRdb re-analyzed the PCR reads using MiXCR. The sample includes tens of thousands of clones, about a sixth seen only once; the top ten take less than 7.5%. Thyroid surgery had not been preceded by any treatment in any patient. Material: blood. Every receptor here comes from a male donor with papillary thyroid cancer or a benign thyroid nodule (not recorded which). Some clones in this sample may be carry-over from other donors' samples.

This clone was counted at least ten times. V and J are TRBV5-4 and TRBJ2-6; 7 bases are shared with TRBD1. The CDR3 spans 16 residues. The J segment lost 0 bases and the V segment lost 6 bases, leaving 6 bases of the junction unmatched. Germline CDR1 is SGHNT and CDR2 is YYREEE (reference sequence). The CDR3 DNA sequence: TGTGCCAGCAAACCGGGACAGCACTCTGGGGCCAACGTCCTGACTTTC. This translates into CASKPGQHSGANVLTF.

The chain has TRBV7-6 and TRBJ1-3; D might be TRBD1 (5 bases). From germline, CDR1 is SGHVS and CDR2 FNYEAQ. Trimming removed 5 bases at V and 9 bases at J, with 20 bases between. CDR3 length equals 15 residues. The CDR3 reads CASSPGHAQVCTIYF. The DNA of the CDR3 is TGTGCCAGCAGCCCCGGACATGCTCAGGTCTGCACCATATATTTT.

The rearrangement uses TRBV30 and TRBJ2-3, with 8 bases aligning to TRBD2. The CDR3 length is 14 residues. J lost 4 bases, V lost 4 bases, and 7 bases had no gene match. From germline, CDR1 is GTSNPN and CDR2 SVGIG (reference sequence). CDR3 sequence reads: CAWTLAGGADTQYF. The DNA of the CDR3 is TGTGCCTGGACTCTAGCGGGTGGGGCAGATACGCAGTATTTT.

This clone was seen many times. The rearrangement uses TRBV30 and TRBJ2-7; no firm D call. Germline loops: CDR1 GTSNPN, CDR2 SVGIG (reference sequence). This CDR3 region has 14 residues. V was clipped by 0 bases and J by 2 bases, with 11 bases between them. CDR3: CAWSVPGSAYEQYF. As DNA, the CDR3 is TGTGCCTGGAGTGTCCCAGGTTCAGCCTACGAGCAGTACTTC.

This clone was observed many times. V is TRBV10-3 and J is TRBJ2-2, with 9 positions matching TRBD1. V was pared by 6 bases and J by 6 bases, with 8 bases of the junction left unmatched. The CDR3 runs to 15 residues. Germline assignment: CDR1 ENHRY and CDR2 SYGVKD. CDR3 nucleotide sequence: TGTGCCATCAGACAGGGACAGGGTGCCGCCGGGGAGCTGTTTTTT. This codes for CAIRQGQGAAGELFF.

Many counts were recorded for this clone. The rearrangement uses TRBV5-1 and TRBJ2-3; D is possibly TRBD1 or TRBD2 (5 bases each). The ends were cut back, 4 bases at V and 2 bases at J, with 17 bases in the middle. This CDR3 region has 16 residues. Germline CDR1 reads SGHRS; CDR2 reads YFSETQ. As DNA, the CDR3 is TGCGCCAGCAGCCTTGGGCTGGGGACCGACACAGATACGCAGTATTTT. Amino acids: CASSLGLGTDTDTQYF.

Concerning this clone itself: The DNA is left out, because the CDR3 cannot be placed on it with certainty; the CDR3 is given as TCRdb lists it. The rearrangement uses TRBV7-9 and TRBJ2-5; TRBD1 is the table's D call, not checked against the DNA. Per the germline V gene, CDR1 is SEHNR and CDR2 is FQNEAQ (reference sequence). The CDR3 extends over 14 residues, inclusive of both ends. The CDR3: CASIFGQGIETQYF.

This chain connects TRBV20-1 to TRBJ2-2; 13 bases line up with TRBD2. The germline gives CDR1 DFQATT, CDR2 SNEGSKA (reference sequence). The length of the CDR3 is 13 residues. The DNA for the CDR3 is TGCCGAGGGACTAGCGGGGACACCGGGGAGCTGTTTTTT. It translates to CRGTSGDTGELFF.

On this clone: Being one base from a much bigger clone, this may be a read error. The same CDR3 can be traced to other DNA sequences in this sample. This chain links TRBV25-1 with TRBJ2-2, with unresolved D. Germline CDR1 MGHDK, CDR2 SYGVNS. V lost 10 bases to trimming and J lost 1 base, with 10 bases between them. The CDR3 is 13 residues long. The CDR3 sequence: CATLQENTGELFF. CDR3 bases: TGTGCCACACTCCAGGAGAACACCGGGGAGCTGTTTTTT. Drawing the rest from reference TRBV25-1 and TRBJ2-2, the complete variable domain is EADIYQTPRYLVIGTGKKITLECSQTMGHDKMYWYQQDPGMELHLIHYSYGVNSTEKGDLSSESTVSRIRTEHFPLTLESARPSHTSQYLCATLQENTGELFFGEGSRLTVL.

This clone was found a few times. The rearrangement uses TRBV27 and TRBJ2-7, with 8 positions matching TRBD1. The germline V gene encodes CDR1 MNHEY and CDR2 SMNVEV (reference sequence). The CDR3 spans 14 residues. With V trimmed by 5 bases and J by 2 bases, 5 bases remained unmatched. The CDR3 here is CASSTGQAPYEQYF. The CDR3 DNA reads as TGTGCCAGCAGTACGGGACAGGCACCCTACGAGCAGTACTTC.